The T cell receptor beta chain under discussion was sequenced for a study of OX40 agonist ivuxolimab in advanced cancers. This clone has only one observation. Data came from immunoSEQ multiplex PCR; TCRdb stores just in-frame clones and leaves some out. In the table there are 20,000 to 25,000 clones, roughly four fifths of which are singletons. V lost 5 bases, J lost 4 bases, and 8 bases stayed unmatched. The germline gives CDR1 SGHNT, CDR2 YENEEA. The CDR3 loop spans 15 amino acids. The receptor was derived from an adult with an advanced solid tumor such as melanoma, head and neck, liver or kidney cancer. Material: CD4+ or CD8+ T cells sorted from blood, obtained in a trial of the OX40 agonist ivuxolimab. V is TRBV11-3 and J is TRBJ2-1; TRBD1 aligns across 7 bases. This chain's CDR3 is CASSPRDSIYNEQFF. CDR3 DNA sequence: TGTGCCAGCAGCCCCCGGGACAGCATTTACAATGAGCAGTTCTTC.